These 28 T cell receptor beta chains were all obtained from the same sample, sequenced in a study of blood T cell repertoires in COVID-19. The table came from immunoSEQ multiplex PCR; TCRdb's copy has only in-frame clones and leaves some out. This sample has 150,000 to 200,000 clones, with 65% to 85% found just once. Sequences were obtained from peripheral blood. The receptors were gathered from a man in his 70s with active or convalescent COVID-19.

This clone came up once. This chain links TRBV4-3 with TRBJ2-3; 11 bases map to TRBD2. This CDR3 contains 14 residues. V was pared by 6 bases and J by 4 bases, with 3 bases of the junction left unmatched. Germline V gene sequence: CDR1 LGHNA, CDR2 YSLEER. The CDR3: CASSLAGGSDTQYF. CDR3 coding DNA: TGCGCCAGCAGTCTAGCGGGGGGTTCAGATACGCAGTATTTT.

The chain joins TRBV19 to TRBJ1-1; no definite D call. The CDR3 is 14 amino acids. CDR1 is LNHDA and CDR2 is SQIVND in the germline V gene (reference sequence). The V end lost 8 bases, the J end lost 5 bases, and 18 bases lay between the germline ends. Here the CDR3 reads CASSTPVVVTEAFF. Written as DNA, the CDR3 is TGTGCCAGTTCCACCCCGGTCGTGGTAACTGAAGCTTTCTTT.

This clone was seen just once. The CDR3: CATSDSTGGRTQPQHF. As DNA, the CDR3 is TGTGCCACCAGTGATTCAACAGGGGGCAGGACTCAGCCCCAGCATTTT. This chain uses TRBV24-1 with TRBJ1-5; 9 nucleotides line up with TRBD1. The CDR3 runs to 16 residues. CDR1 is KGHDR and CDR2 is SFDVKD in the germline V gene. Trimming removed 2 bases from V and 6 bases from J; junction bases left unmatched: 7.

The chain has TRBV19 and TRBJ1-3, with 8 bases fitting TRBD1. Germline trimming cut 7 bases from V and 0 bases from J; bases unmatched to any gene: 5. The CDR3 is 15 residues long. Germline CDR1 LNHDA, CDR2 SQIVND (reference sequence). CDR3 amino acids: CASTLDRDSGNTIYF. CDR3 DNA sequence: TGTGCCAGTACCTTGGACAGGGACTCTGGAAACACCATATATTTT.

The chain combines TRBV5-1 with TRBJ1-2, with unresolved D. The CDR3 has 14 amino acids. Germline loops: CDR1 SGHRS, CDR2 YFSETQ. V was clipped by 3 bases and J by 3 bases, with 12 bases between them. CDR3 DNA: TGCGCCAGCAGCTACGGAACGGCGGACTATGGCTACACCTTC. This sequence encodes CASSYGTADYGYTF.

The gene calls are TRBV2 and TRBJ1-5; tentative D call: TRBD1 (5 bases). Germline CDR1 reads SNHLY; CDR2 reads FYNNEI. The ends were cut back, 5 bases at V and 4 bases at J, with 12 bases in the middle. This CDR3 spans 14 amino acids. The CDR3 DNA reads TGTGCCAGCAGTTTAGACAGCCTTAATCAGCCCCAGCATTTT. Residues: CASSLDSLNQPQHF.

The genes are TRBV30 and TRBJ1-2; D might be TRBD1 (6 bases). Germline V lookup: CDR1 GTSNPN, CDR2 SVGIG (reference sequence). CDR3 length: 14 amino acids. V gave up 2 bases and J gave up 7 bases, with 17 bases separating them. The CDR3 loop reads CAWSPDSSSTGYTF. The CDR3 DNA follows: TGTGCCTGGAGTCCGGACAGCTCCTCGACTGGCTACACCTTC. The variable domain in full, completed from reference TRBV30 and TRBJ1-2, reads SQTIHQWPATLVQPVGSPLSLECTVEGTSNPNLYWYRQAAGRGLQLLFYSVGIGQISSEVPQNLSASRPQDRQFILSSKKLLLSDSGFYLCAWSPDSSSTGYTFGSGTRLTVV.

The genes are TRBV19 and TRBJ2-2, with TRBD1 matching 9 bases. J was trimmed by 1 base and V by 7 bases; bases with no gene match: 7. Germline V CDR1 and CDR2: LNHDA, SQIVND (reference sequence). This CDR3 contains 16 residues. In DNA, the CDR3 is TGTGCCAGTATAAGACCGGGACAGGGGAACACCGGGGAGCTGTTTTTT. Its protein product is CASIRPGQGNTGELFF.

Written as DNA, the CDR3 is TGCGCCAGCACCCTGGGGGGGCTTAGCAATCAGCCCCAGCATTTT. This encodes CASTLGGLSNQPQHF. The chain joins TRBV5-1 to TRBJ1-5, with D perhaps matching TRBD1 (6 bases). Trimming took off 6 bases at V and 0 bases at J, with 13 bases between the two ends. Per the germline V gene, CDR1 is SGHRS and CDR2 is YFSETQ. The CDR3 spans 15 residues. Using reference TRBV5-1 and TRBJ1-5 for the parts outside the CDR3, the full variable domain is KAGVTQTPRYLIKTRGQQVTLSCSPISGHRSVSWYQQTPGQGLQFLFEYFSETQRNKGNFPGRFSGRQFSNSRSEMNVSTLELGDSALYLCASTLGGLSNQPQHFGDGTRLSIL.

The sample holds a few counts of this clone. The rearrangement links TRBV7-8 to TRBJ1-5, with D possibly TRBD1 on 6 matching bases. This CDR3 contains 13 residues. Germline CDR1 is SGHVS and CDR2 is FQNEAQ. Trimming took 3 bases from V and 4 from J, leaving 7 bases between them. The CDR3 protein is CASSFRGNQPQHF. The CDR3 region has the DNA TGTGCCAGCAGCTTCAGGGGAAATCAGCCCCAGCATTTT.

The V and J genes are TRBV24-1 and TRBJ1-1; D gene uncertain. The ends were cut back, 3 bases at V and 4 bases at J, with 14 bases in the middle. This CDR3 contains 15 residues. Per germline, CDR1 KGHDR and CDR2 SFDVKD. The CDR3: CATSDAGGSGTEAFF. The CDR3 DNA is TGTGCCACCAGTGATGCGGGAGGATCGGGCACTGAAGCTTTCTTT.

The rearrangement joins TRBV6-5 to TRBJ1-2; 7 bases match TRBD1. V shed 7 bases, J shed 4 bases, and the junction held 6 bases outside the gene matches. The CDR3 is made up of 13 amino acids. Germline CDR1 is MNHEY and CDR2 is SVGAGI. In DNA, the CDR3 is TGTGCCAGCACCCAAGGGGGCGGCTATGGCTACACCTTC. Its translation: CASTQGGGYGYTF.

The chain recombines TRBV7-8 with TRBJ2-6; possibly TRBD2 for D (6 bases). The length of the CDR3 is 16 residues. Trimming took off 2 bases at V and 0 bases at J, with 8 bases between the two ends. Germline V CDR1 and CDR2: SGHVS, FQNEAQ. The CDR3 loop reads CASSLPGLSGANVLTF. The CDR3 region has the DNA TGTGCCAGCAGCTTACCGGGACTCTCTGGGGCCAACGTCCTGACTTTC.

The chain carries TRBV18 and TRBJ2-7, with TRBD2 matching over 12 bases. Germline V gene data show CDR1 as KGHSH and CDR2 as LQKENI. The length of the CDR3 is 16 residues. Trimming at V came to 3 bases and at J to 7 bases, leaving 10 bases not matched to a gene. CDR3 bases: TGTGCCAGCTCACCCAGACTAGCGGGAGTCTTCGGGGAGCAGTACTTC. Protein sequence: CASSPRLAGVFGEQYF. Based on the CDR3 plus reference TRBV18 and TRBJ2-7, the full variable domain is NAGVMQNPRHLVRRRGQEARLRCSPMKGHSHVYWYRQLPEEGLKFMVYLQKENIIDESGMPKERFSAEFPKEGPSILRIQQVVRGDSAAYFCASSPRLAGVFGEQYFGPGTRLTVT.

This chain uses TRBV5-1 with TRBJ2-3; 8 bases align to TRBD2. V shed 3 bases and J 2 bases; nucleotides not matched to a gene: 2. The CDR3 runs to 14 residues. Germline loops: CDR1 SGHRS, CDR2 YFSETQ. The CDR3 nucleotides are TGCGCCAGCAGCTCGGGGGGGAACACAGATACGCAGTATTTT. It yields the protein CASSSGGNTDTQYF.

The rearrangement uses TRBV11-2 and TRBJ2-7, with D possibly TRBD1 on 5 matching bases. The CDR3 spans 13 residues. The V end lost 1 base, the J end lost 7 bases, and 11 bases lay between the germline ends. Looked up from germline, CDR1 is SGHAT and CDR2 is FQNNGV. CDR3 nucleotides: TGTGCCAGCAGCTTAGGGCTATCAGGGGAGCAGTACTTC. Its protein product is CASSLGLSGEQYF.

This clone showed up just a few times. The gene calls are TRBV5-4 and TRBJ2-3, with a tentative D call TRBD2 (5 bases). The CDR3 has 14 amino acids. The V and J ends lost 0 bases and 0 bases respectively, with 5 bases between them. Germline assignment: CDR1 SGHNT and CDR2 YYREEE (reference sequence). The CDR3 DNA reads TGTGCCAGCAGCTTGGGGACTAGCACAGATACGCAGTATTTT. Its translation: CASSLGTSTDTQYF.

This chain joins TRBV14 and TRBJ1-3; D call uncertain. CDR3 length equals 15 residues. Germline V CDR1 and CDR2: SGHDN, FVKESK. V lost 1 base, J lost 4 bases, and 11 bases lay in between. This CDR3 reads CASSQGARAGNTIYF. CDR3 in DNA: TGTGCCAGCAGCCAAGGGGCCAGAGCCGGAAACACCATATATTTT. Full variable domain (missing parts from reference TRBV14 and TRBJ1-3): EAGVTQFPSHSVIEKGQTVTLRCDPISGHDNLYWYRRVMGKEIKFLLHFVKESKQDESGMPNNRFLAERTGGTYSTLKVQPAELEDSGVYFCASSQGARAGNTIYFGEGSWLTVV.

The chain carries TRBV6-5 and TRBJ2-7; 8 bases fit TRBD2. The CDR3 is 15 residues long. V lost 2 bases to trimming and J lost 4 bases; unmatched junction nucleotides: 7. The germline gives CDR1 MNHEY, CDR2 SVGAGI. The DNA for the CDR3 is TGTGCCAGCAGTTACAGGGCGGGGGGCGAATACGAGCAGTACTTC. Residues: CASSYRAGGEYEQYF.

This clone is a singleton in its sample. As DNA, the CDR3 is TGTGCCAGCAGCCCCTACAGGGGGCAGAATTCACCCCTCCACTTT. Amino acids: CASSPYRGQNSPLHF. The chain recombines TRBV7-2 with TRBJ1-6, with 9 bases identical to TRBD1. The V gene's germline CDR1 is SGHTA and CDR2 FQGNSA. The V gene end was trimmed by 5 bases and the J gene end by 7 bases; junction bases not matched to a gene: 6. The CDR3 sequence is 15 residues long.

V usage is TRBV19 and J usage is TRBJ1-4; a possible D gene is TRBD1 (5 bases). The CDR3 length is 15 residues. Germline CDR1 is LNHDA and CDR2 is SQIVND (reference sequence). Trimming took 4 bases from V and 4 from J, leaving 13 bases between them. CDR3: CASSTQGAGNEKLFF. CDR3 nucleotides: TGTGCCAGTAGTACGCAGGGTGCCGGTAATGAAAAACTGTTTTTT.

The chain links TRBV28 to TRBJ1-2, with 9 positions matching TRBD1. After removal of 5 bases from V and 13 bases from J, the junction contained 14 bases not matched to a gene. The CDR3 contains 14 residues. Looked up from germline, CDR1 is MDHEN and CDR2 is SYDVKM. The CDR3 region is CASSAPGQGPGGTF. The CDR3 DNA reads as TGTGCCAGCAGTGCCCCGGGACAGGGCCCGGGGGGCACCTTC.

This sequence joins TRBV18 and TRBJ2-7; 13 bases are shared with TRBD2. The CDR3 loop spans 15 amino acids. Trimming at V came to 4 bases and at J to 5 bases, leaving 5 bases not matched to a gene. In germline, CDR1 is KGHSH, CDR2 LQKENI. This CDR3 reads CASSLGLAGENEQYF. The CDR3 region has the DNA TGTGCCAGCTCACTTGGACTAGCGGGAGAGAACGAGCAGTACTTC.

The V and J genes are TRBV9 and TRBJ1-1, with D perhaps TRBD1 (5 bases). The CDR3 loop spans 13 amino acids. Trimming pared 0 bases from V and 6 bases from J, leaving 9 bases between. The germline V gene has CDR1 SGDLS and CDR2 YYNGEE. For the CDR3, the DNA is TGTGCCAGCAGCGTAGGGACCAGGGCTGAAGCTTTCTTT. Residues: CASSVGTRAEAFF.

The V gene is TRBV6-5, the J gene TRBJ2-3, with D uncertain. V was trimmed by 0 bases and J by 0 bases, leaving 7 bases between them. The CDR3 totals 15 residues. Germline V lookup: CDR1 MNHEY, CDR2 SVGAGI. CDR3 in amino acids: CASSYSATSTDTQYF. The CDR3 nucleotides are TGTGCCAGCAGTTACTCAGCGACTAGCACAGATACGCAGTATTTT.

The V and J genes are TRBV10-3 and TRBJ1-1, with a possible D match to TRBD1 (6 bases). The V gene's germline CDR1 is ENHRY and CDR2 SYGVKD. This CDR3 has 15 amino acids. V was cut by 0 bases and J by 5 bases, with 13 bases left in between. In DNA form, the CDR3 reads TGTGCCATCAGTGAGTCGACAGGCCCGGGGACTGAAGCTTTCTTT. It translates to CAISESTGPGTEAFF.

The chain combines TRBV9 with TRBJ2-3, with 11 nucleotides matching TRBD2. Germline trimming cut 0 bases from V and 0 bases from J; bases unmatched to any gene: 12. This CDR3 is built from 20 residues. The germline V gene has CDR1 SGDLS and CDR2 YYNGEE. The CDR3 bases are TGTGCCAGCAGCGTAGGAGGTGTCCTAGCGGGGGGCCTAAGCACAGATACGCAGTATTTT. It is translated as CASSVGGVLAGGLSTDTQYF.

The rearrangement joins TRBV9 to TRBJ2-2; 9 bases map to TRBD1. CDR1 is SGDLS, CDR2 YYNGEE, per germline. CDR3 length: 17 amino acids. The V gene end was trimmed by 4 bases and the J gene end by 1 base; junction bases not matched to a gene: 8. The CDR3 loop is CASSKTSGQGNTGELFF. CDR3 sequence (DNA): TGTGCCAGCAGCAAAACCTCGGGACAGGGGAACACCGGGGAGCTGTTTTTT.